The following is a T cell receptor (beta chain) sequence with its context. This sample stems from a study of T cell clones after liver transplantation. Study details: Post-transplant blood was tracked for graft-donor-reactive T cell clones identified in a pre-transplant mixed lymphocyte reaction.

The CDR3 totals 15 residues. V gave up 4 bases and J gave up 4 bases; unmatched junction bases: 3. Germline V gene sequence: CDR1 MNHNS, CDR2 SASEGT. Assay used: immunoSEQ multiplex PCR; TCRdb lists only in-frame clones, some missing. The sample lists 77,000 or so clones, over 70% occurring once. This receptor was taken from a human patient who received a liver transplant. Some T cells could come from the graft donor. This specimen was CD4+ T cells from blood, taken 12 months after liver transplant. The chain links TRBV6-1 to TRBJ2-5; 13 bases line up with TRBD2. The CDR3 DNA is TGTGCCAGCAGTGCGGGACTAGCGGGAAGAGAGACCCAGTACTTC. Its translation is CASSAGLAGRETQYF.